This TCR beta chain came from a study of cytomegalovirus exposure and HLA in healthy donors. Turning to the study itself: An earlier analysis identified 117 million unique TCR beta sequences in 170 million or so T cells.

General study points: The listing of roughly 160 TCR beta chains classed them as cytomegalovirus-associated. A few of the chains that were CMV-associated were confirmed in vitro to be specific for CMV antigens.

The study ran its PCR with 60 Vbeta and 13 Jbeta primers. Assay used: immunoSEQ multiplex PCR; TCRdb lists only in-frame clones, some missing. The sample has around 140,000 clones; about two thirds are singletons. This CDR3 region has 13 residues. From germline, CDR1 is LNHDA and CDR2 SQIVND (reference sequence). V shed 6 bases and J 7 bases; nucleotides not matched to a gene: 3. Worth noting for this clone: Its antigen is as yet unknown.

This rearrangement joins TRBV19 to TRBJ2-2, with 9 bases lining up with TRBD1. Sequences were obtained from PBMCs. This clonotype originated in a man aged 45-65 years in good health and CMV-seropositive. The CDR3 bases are TGTGCCAGTAGGGGACAGGGTTACGGGGAGCTGTTTTTT. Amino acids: CASRGQGYGELFF.